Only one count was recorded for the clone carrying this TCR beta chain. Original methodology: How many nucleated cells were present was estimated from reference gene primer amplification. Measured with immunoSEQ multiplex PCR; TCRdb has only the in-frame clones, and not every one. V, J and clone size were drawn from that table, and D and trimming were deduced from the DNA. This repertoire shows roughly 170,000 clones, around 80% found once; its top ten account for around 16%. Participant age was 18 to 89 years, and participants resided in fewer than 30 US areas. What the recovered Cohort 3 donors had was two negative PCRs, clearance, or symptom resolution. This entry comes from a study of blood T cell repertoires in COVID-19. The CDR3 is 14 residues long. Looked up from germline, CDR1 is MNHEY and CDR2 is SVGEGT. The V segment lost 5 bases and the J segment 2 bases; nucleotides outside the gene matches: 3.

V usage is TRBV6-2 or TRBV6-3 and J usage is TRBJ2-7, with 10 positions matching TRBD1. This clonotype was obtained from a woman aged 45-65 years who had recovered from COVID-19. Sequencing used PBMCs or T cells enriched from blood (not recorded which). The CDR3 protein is CASSKGQGAYEQYF. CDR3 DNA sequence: TGTGCCAGCAGTAAAGGACAGGGGGCCTACGAGCAGTACTTC.